This TCR beta chain was captured in a study of CD4+ T cells in melanoma. Study outcomes and limitations: In melanoma, neoantigen-specific CD4+ T cells reportedly differed in differentiation state. CD8+ T cell, macrophage and B cell function reportedly correlated with neoantigen-specific CD4+ T cells.

In regard to this clone: The antigen is undetermined.

CDR3 length equals 12 residues. Germline V lookup: CDR1 MDHEN, CDR2 SYDVKM. V lost 6 bases and J lost 5, with 9 bases in between. Measured with immunoSEQ multiplex PCR; TCRdb has only the in-frame clones, and not every one. The sample holds about 7,200 clones, about 70% seen once. Input material: cells from a culture (not recorded whether cultured in vitro). The receptor was isolated from a human donor with melanoma. The rearrangement uses TRBV28 and TRBJ2-3; no definite D call. The DNA of the CDR3 is TGTGCCAGCAGGGGCCCGGGAGATACGCAGTATTTT. This translates into CASRGPGDTQYF. Together with reference TRBV28 and TRBJ2-3, the CDR3 gives the full variable domain: DVKVTQSSRYLVKRTGEKVFLECVQDMDHENMFWYRQDPGLGLRLIYFSYDVKMKEKGDIPEGYSVSREKKERFSLILESASTNQTSMYLCASRGPGDTQYFGPGTRLTVL.